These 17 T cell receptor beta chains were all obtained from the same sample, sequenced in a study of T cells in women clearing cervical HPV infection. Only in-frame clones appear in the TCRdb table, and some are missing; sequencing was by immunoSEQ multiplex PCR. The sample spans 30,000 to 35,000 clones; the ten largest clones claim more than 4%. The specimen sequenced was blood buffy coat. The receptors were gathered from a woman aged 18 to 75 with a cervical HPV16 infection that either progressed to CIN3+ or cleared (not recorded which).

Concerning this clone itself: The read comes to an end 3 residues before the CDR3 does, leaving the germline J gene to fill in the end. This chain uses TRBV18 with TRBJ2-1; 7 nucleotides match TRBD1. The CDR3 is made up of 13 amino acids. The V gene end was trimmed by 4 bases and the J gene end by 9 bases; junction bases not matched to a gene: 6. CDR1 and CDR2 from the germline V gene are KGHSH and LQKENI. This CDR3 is CASSRDRDSEQFF. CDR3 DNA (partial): TGTGCCAGCTCACGAGACCGGGACAGTGAG.

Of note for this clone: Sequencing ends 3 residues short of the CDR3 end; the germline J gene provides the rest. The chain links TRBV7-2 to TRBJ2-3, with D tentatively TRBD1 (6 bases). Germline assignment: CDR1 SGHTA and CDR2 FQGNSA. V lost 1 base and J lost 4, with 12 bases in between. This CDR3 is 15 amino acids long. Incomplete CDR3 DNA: TGTGCCAGCAGCTTAGTCCAGGGGATCGCAGATACG. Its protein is CASSLVQGIADT. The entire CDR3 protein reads CASSLVQGIADTQYF.

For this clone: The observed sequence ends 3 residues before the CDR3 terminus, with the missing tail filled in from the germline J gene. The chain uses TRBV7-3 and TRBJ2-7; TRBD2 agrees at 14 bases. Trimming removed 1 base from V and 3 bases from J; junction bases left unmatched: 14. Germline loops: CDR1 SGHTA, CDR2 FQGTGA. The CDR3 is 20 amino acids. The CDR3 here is CASSLRLDPTSGGERYEQYF. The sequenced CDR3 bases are TGTGCCAGCAGCTTAAGGTTGGACCCGACTAGCGGGGGGGAACGCTACGAG.

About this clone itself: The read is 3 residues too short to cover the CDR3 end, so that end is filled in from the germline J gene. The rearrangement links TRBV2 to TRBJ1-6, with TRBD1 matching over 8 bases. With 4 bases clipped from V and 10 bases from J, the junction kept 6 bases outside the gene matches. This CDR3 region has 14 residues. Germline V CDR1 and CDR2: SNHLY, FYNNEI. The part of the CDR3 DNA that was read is TGTGCCAGCAGTGGAGACAGGGGCCGATCACCC. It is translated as CASSGDRGRSP. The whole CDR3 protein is CASSGDRGRSPLHF.

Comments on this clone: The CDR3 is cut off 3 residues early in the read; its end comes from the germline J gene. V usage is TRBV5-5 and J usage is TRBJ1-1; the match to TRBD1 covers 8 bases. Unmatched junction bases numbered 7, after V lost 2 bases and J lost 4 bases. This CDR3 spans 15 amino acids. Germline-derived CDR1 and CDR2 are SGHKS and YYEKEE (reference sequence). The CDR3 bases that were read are TGTGCCAGCAGCTTAGATCAGGGGGCGATCACTGAA. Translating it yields CASSLDQGAITE. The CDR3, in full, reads CASSLDQGAITEAFF.

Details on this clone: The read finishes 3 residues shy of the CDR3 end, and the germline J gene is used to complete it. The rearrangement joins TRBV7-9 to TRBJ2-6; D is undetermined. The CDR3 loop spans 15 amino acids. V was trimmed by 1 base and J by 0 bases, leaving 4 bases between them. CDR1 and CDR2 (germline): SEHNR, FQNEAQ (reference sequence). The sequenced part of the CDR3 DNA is TGTGCCAGCAGCTTAGTTATCTCTGGGGCCAACGTC. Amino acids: CASSLVISGANV. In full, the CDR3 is CASSLVISGANVLTF. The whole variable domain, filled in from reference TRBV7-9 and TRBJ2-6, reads DTGVSQNPRHKITKRGQNVTFRCDPISEHNRLYWYRQTLGQGPEFLTYFQNEAQLEKSRLLSDRFSAERPKGSFSTLEIQRTEQGDSAMYLCASSLVISGANVLTFGAGSRLTVL.

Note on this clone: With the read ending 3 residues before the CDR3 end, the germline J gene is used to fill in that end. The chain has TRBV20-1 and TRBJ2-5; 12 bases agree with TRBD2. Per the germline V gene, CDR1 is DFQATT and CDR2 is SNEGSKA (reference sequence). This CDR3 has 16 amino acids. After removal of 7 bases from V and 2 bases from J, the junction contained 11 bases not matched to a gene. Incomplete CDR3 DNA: TGCAGTGTTGAGCGACTAGCGGGGGCCCTGCAAGAGACC. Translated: CSVERLAGALQET. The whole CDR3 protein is CSVERLAGALQETQYF.

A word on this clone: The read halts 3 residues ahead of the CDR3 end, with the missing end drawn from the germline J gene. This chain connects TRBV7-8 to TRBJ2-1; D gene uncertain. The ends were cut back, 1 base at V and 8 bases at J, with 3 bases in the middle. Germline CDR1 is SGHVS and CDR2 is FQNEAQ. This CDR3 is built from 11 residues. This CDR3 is CASSLGHEQFF. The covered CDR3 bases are TGTGCCAGCAGCTTAGGGCATGAG.

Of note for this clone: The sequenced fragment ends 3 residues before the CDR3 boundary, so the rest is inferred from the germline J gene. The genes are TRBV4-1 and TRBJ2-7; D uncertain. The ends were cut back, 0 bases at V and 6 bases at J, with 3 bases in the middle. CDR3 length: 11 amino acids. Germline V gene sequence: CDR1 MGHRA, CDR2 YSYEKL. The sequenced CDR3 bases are TGCGCCAGCAGCCAAGATATCGAG. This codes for CASSQDIE. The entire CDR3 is CASSQDIEQYF.

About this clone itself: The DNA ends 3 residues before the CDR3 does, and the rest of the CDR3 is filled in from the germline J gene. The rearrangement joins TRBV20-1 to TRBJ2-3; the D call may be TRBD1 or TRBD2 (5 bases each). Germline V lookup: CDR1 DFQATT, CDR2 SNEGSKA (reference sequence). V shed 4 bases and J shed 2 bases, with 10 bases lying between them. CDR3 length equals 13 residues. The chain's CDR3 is CSAIGEPTDTQYF. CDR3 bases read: TGCAGTGCTATAGGGGAGCCCACAGATACG.

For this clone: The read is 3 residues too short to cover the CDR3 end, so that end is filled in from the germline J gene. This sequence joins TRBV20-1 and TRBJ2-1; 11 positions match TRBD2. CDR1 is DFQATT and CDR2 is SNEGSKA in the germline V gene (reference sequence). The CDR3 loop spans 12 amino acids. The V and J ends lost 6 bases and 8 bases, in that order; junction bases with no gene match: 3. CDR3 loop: CSAGLAEYEQFF. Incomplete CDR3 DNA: TGCAGTGCGGGACTAGCGGAATATGAG.

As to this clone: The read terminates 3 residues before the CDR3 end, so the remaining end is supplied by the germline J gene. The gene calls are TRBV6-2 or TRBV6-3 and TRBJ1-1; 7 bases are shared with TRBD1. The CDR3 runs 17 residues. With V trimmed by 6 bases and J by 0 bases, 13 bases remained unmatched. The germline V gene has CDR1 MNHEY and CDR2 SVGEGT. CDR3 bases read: TGTGCCAGCAGGCCCGACAGGGAGCTTGGGATGAACACTGAA. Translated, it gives CASRPDRELGMNTE. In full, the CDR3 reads CASRPDRELGMNTEAFF.

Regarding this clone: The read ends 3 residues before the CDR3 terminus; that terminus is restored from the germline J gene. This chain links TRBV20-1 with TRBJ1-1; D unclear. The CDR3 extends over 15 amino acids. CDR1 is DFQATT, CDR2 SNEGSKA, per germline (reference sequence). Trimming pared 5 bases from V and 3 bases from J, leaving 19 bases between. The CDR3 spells CSAVGVLDTYTEAFF. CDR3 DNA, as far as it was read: TGCAGTGCTGTCGGGGTTCTTGACACTTACACTGAA.

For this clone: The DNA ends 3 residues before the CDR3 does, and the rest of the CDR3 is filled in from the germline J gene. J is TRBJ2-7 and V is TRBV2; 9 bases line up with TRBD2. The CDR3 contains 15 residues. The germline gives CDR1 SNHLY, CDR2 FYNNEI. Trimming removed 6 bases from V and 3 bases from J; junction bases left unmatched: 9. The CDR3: CASRAFGRGGYEQYF. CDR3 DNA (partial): TGTGCCAGCAGGGCTTTCGGGCGGGGGGGCTACGAG. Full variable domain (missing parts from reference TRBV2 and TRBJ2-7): EPEVTQTPSHQVTQMGQEVILRCVPISNHLYFYWYRQILGQKVEFLVSFYNNEISEKSEIFDDQFSVERPDGSNFTLKIRSTKLEDSAMYFCASRAFGRGGYEQYFGPGTRLTVT.

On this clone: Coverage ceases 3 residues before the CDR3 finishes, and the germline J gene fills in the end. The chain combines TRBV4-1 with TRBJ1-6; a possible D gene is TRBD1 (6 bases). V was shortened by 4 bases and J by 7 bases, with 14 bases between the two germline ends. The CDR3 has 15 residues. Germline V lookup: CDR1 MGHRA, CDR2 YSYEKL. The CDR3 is CASSRRGQRNSPLHF. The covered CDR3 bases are TGCGCCAGCAGCCGTCGAGGACAGCGAAATTCACCC.

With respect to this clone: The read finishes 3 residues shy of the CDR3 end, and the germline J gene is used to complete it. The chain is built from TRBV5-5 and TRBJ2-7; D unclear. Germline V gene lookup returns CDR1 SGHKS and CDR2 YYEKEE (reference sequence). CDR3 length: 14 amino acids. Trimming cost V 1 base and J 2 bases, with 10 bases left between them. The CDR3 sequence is CASSLLSRTYEQYF. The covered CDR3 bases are TGTGCCAGCAGCTTGCTTTCTAGGACCTACGAG.

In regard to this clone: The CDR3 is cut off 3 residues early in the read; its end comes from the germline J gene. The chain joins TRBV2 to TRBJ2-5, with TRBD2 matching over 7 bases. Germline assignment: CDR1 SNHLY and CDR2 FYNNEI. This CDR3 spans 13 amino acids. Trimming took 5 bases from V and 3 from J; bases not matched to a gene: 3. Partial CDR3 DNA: TGTGCCAGCAGTCGGAGCGGGGAAGAGACC. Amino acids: CASSRSGEET. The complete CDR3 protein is CASSRSGEETQYF.